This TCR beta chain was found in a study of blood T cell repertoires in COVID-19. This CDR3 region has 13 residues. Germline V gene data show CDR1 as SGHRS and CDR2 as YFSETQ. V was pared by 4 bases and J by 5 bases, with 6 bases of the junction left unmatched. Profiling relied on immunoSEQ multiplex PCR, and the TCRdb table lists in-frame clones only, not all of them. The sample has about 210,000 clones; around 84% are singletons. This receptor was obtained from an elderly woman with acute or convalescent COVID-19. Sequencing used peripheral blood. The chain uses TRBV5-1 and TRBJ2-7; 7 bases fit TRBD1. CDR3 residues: CASSATTGDEQYF. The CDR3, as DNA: TGCGCCAGCAGCGCAACAACAGGGGACGAGCAGTACTTC.